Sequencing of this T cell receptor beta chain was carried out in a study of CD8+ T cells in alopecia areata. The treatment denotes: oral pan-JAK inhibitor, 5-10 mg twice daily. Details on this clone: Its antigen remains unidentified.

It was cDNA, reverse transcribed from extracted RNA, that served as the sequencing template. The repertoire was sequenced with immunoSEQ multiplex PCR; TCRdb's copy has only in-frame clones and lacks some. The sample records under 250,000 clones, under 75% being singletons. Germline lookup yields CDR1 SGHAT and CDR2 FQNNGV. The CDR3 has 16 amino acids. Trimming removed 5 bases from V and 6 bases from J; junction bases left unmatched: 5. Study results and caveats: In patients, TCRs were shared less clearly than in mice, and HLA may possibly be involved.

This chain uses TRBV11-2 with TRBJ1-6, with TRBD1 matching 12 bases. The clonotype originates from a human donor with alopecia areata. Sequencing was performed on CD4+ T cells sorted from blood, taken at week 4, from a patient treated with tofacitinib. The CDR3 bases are TGTGCCAGCAGCCGGGGACAGGGGGCGGGTAATTCACCCCTCCACTTT. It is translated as CASSRGQGAGNSPLHF.